This T cell receptor (beta chain) was identified during a study of shared clonotypes between healthy human individuals. Study results and caveats: At large depth, rarefaction still showed sorted-subset sequencing to be incomplete. Among several donors, about 5% of naive CD4 clonotypes were found in common.

A word on this clone: As yet, its antigen is unknown.

Germline-derived CDR1 and CDR2 are SGHRS and YFSETQ. V lost 4 bases and J lost 4; bases outside the gene matches: 7. The CDR3 runs to 16 residues. Replicate PCRs run on sorted subsets employed approximately 200 ng DNA, about 27,000 T cell genomes. Clones were read by immunoSEQ multiplex PCR, and TCRdb kept only the in-frame ones, dropping some. The table shows over 2 million clones, with around 92% occurring only once. Among the donors, all were Caucasian adults who lived in Nashville, Tennessee. Sequencing used naive CD4+ T cells from PBMCs. Subset of the sample: CD45RA+ positively selected. The origin of this receptor is a man aged 18 to 30 in good health. Some clones in this sample may be carry-over from other donors' samples. The V and J genes are TRBV5-1 and TRBJ2-5, with 13 bases lining up with TRBD2. CDR3 sequence: CASSPGTSGNLETQYF. The CDR3 DNA sequence: TGCGCCAGCAGCCCCGGGACTAGCGGGAATCTAGAGACCCAGTACTTC. Filled out from reference TRBV5-1 and TRBJ2-5, the complete variable domain reads KAGVTQTPRYLIKTRGQQVTLSCSPISGHRSVSWYQQTPGQGLQFLFEYFSETQRNKGNFPGRFSGRQFSNSRSEMNVSTLELGDSALYLCASSPGTSGNLETQYFGPGTRLLVL.